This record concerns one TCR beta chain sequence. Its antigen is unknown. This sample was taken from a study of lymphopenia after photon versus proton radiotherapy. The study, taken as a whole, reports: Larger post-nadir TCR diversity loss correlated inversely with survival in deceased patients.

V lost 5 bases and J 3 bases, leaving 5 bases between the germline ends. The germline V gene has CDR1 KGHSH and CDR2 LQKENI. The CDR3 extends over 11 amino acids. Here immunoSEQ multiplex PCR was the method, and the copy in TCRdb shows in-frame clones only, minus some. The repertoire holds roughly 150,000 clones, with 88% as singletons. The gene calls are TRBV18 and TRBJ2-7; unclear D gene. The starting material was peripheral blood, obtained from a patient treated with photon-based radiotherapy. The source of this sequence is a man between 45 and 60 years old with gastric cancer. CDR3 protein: CASSADYEQYF. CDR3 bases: TGTGCCAGCTCAGCTGACTACGAGCAGTACTTC.